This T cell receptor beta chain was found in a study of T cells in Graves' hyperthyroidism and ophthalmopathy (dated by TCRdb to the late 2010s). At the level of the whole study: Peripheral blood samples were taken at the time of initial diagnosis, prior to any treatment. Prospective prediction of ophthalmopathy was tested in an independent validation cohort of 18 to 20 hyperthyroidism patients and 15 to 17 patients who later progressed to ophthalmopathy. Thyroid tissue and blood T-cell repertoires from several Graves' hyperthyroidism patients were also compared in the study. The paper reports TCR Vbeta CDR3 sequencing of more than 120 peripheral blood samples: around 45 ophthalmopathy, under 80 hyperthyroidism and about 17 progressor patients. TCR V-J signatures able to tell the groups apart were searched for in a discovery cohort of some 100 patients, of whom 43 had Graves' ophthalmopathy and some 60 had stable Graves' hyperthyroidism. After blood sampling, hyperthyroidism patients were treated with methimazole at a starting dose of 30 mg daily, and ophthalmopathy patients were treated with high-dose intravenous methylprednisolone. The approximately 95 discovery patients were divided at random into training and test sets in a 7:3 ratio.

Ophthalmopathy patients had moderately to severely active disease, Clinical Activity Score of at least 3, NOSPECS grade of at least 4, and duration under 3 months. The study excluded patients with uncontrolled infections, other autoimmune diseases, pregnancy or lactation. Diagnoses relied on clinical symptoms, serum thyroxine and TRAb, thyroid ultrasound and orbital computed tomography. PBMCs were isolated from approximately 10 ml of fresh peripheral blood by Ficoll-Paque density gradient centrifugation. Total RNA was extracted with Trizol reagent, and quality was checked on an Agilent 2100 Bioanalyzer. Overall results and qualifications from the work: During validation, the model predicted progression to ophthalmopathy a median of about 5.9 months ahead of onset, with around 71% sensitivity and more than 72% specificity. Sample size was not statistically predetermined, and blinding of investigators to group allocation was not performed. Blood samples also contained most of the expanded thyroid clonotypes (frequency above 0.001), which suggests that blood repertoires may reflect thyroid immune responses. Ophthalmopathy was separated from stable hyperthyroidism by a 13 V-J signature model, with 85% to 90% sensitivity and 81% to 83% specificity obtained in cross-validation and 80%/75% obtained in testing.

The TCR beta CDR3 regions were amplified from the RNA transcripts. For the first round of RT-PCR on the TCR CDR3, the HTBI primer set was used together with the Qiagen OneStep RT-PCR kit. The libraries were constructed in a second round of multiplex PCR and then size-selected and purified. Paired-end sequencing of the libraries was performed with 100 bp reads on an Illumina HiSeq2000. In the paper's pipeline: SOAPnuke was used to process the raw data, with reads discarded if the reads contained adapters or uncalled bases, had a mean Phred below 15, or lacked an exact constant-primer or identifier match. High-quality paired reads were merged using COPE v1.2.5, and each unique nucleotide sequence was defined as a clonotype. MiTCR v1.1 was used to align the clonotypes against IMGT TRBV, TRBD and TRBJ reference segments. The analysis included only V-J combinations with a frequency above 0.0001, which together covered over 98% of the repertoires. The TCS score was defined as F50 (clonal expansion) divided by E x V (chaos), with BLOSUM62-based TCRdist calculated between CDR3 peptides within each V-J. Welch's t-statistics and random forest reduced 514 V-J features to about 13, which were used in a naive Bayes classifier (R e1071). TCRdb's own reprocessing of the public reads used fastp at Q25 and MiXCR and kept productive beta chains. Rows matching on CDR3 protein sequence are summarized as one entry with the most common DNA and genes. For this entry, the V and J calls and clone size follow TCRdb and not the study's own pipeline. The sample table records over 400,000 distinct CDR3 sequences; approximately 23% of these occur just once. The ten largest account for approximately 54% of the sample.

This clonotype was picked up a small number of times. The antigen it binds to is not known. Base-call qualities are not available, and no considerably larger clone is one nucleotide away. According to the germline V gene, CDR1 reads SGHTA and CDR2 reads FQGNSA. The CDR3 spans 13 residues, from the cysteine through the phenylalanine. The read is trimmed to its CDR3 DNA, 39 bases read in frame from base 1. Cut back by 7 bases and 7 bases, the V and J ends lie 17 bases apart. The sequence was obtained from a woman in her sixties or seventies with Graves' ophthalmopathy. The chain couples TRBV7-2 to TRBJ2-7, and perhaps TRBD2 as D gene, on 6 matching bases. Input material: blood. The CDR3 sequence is CASKTGDYREQYF. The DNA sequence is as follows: TGTGCCAGCAAGACGGGGGATTATAGGGAGCAGTACTTC. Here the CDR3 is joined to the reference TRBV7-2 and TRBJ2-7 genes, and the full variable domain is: GAGVSQSPSNKVTEKGKDVELRCDPISGHTALYWYRQSLGQGLEFLIYFQGNSAPDKSGLPSDRFSAERTGGSVSTLTIQRTQQEDSAVYLCASKTGDYREQYFGPGTRLTVT.